The entry below gives a single TCR beta chain sequence along with its context. In germline, CDR1 is SNHLY, CDR2 FYNNEI. The junction had 4 bases not matched to a gene; V was cut back by 8 bases and J by 2 bases. This CDR3 region has 14 residues. These data belong to a study of blood T cell repertoires in COVID-19. Profiling relied on immunoSEQ multiplex PCR, and the TCRdb table lists in-frame clones only, not all of them. The sample has some 40,000 clones, nearly 80% seen once; the top ten hold under 20%. The receptor's source is a man aged 70-80 years with acute or convalescent COVID-19. Specimen: peripheral blood. V usage is TRBV2 and J usage is TRBJ2-7; 12 bases are shared with TRBD1. CDR3 nucleotide sequence: TGTGCCAGCTTGGGACAGGGGGCCACCTACGAGCAGTACTTC. As protein: CASLGQGATYEQYF.